A single T cell receptor (beta chain) is shown here with its context. The PCR had 60 Vbeta and 13 Jbeta primers. Libraries were prepared by immunoSEQ multiplex PCR; TCRdb keeps only in-frame clonotypes and omits some of them. The table lists about 260,000 clones, 84% of them singletons. These data originate in a study of cytomegalovirus exposure and HLA in healthy donors. This CDR3 is built from 17 residues. Germline-derived CDR1 and CDR2 are SEHNR and FQNEAQ (reference sequence). Between the trimmed V and J ends, which lost 2 bases and 0 bases, there was a span of 17 bases. This TCR derives from a woman in her forties in good health and CMV-seropositive. Input material: PBMCs. The genes are TRBV7-9 and TRBJ2-7; tentative D call: TRBD2 (5 bases). Here the CDR3 reads CASSLTSLSGSSYEQYF. In nucleotides, the CDR3 is TGTGCCAGCAGCTTAACCTCTCTAAGCGGAAGCTCCTACGAGCAGTACTTC.